Presented here are 27 T cell receptor beta chains from one specimen sequenced in a study of T-cell reconstitution after alpha-beta-depleted transplantation in children. Construction of the TCRbeta library involved unique molecular identifiers. One entry per CDR3 protein, called by TCRdb with MiXCR from the PCR reads. The data show around 25,000 distinct CDR3 sequences, over 15% seen once. The source was PBMCs, mostly from graft donor cells, collected 60 days after TCRalphabeta/CD19-depleted stem cell transplant. These receptors were obtained from a male patient under 10 years old who had a stem cell transplant for acute lymphoblastic leukemia, so the T cells may come from the graft donor.

J is TRBJ1-3 and V is TRBV14, with D maybe TRBD1 (6 bases). V lost 4 bases to trimming and J lost 0 bases, with 10 bases between them. The CDR3 extends over 15 amino acids. Germline loops: CDR1 SGHDN, CDR2 FVKESK. In DNA form, the CDR3 reads TGTGCCAGCAGCCCTAGGGGGTCCTCTGGAAACACCATATATTTT. Translating it yields CASSPRGSSGNTIYF.

The V call is TRBV20-1, the J call TRBJ2-5, with D perhaps matching TRBD2 (6 bases). Germline-derived CDR1 and CDR2 are DFQATT and SNEGSKA (reference sequence). This CDR3 contains 15 residues. The V gene lost 4 bases and the J gene lost 5 bases, with 20 bases spanning the gap. Written as DNA, the CDR3 is TGCAGTGCTACAACCCCGGGACTGCCTCTGGAGACCCAGTACTTC. Protein product: CSATTPGLPLETQYF.

V and J are TRBV20-1 and TRBJ2-1; 7 bases match TRBD2. CDR1 and CDR2 from the germline V gene are DFQATT and SNEGSKA (reference sequence). The CDR3 runs 13 residues. V lost 3 bases to trimming and J lost 5 bases; unmatched junction nucleotides: 4. The CDR3 spells CSASRDYHNEQFF. The DNA for the CDR3 is TGCAGTGCTAGCCGGGACTACCACAATGAGCAGTTCTTC.

This clonotype has only a few counts. This sequence joins TRBV20-1 and TRBJ2-3, with 9 bases identical to TRBD2. Trimming removed 6 bases from V and 0 bases from J; junction bases left unmatched: 7. The CDR3 extends over 15 amino acids. Looked up from germline, CDR1 is DFQATT and CDR2 is SNEGSKA (reference sequence). This CDR3 is CSAPGLALSTDTQYF. CDR3 nucleotide sequence: TGCAGTGCCCCCGGACTAGCGCTTAGCACAGATACGCAGTATTTT.

This clonotype was seen a handful of times. This chain links TRBV20-1 with TRBJ2-7; TRBD2 matches 8 bases. Trimming removed 1 base from V and 3 bases from J; junction bases left unmatched: 11. The CDR3 length is 16 residues. Germline-derived CDR1 and CDR2 are DFQATT and SNEGSKA (reference sequence). This CDR3 is CSARAPGGSGLYEQYF. Written as DNA, the CDR3 is TGCAGTGCTAGAGCTCCGGGGGGGTCCGGACTCTACGAGCAGTACTTC.

The J gene is TRBJ2-1, the V gene TRBV6-1, with D possibly being TRBD2 (6 bases). V was pared by 4 bases and J by 3 bases, with 10 bases between. The CDR3 has 14 residues. CDR1 and CDR2 (germline): MNHNS, SASEGT. The CDR3 is CASSGREIYNEQFF. The CDR3 coding sequence is TGTGCCAGCAGTGGGCGGGAAATCTACAATGAGCAGTTCTTC.

This chain uses TRBV11-2 with TRBJ1-3; D is ambiguous. V lost 1 base and J lost 0, with 1 base in between. The CDR3 loop spans 13 amino acids. Germline CDR1 and CDR2: SGHAT and FQNNGV. The CDR3 is CASSLGSGNTIYF. CDR3 nucleotides: TGTGCCAGCAGCTTAGGCTCTGGAAACACCATATATTTT.

The chain recombines TRBV30 with TRBJ1-1, with D possibly TRBD1 on 5 matching bases. Deletions cut 7 bases from V and 5 bases from J, with 23 bases between. Germline V lookup: CDR1 GTSNPN, CDR2 SVGIG (reference sequence). The CDR3 totals 15 residues. The CDR3 protein is CASHMGPSALTEAFF. The CDR3 nucleotides read TGTGCCTCCCATATGGGACCTTCGGCCCTGACTGAAGCTTTCTTT.

The chain combines TRBV5-6 with TRBJ2-1; the D is unclear. The CDR3 contains 12 residues. Per the germline V gene, CDR1 is SGHDT and CDR2 is YYEEEE. V was trimmed by 4 bases and J by 7 bases, leaving 9 bases between them. The CDR3 here is CASSPRRNEQFF. Written as DNA, the CDR3 is TGTGCCAGCAGCCCTCGCAGGAATGAGCAGTTCTTC. The full variable domain, rest sourced from reference TRBV5-6 and TRBJ2-1, is DAGVTQSPTHLIKTRGQQVTLRCSPKSGHDTVSWYQQALGQGPQFIFQYYEEEERQRGNFPDRFSGHQFPNYSSELNVNALLLGDSALYLCASSPRRNEQFFGPGTRLTVL.

This clonotype has only a few counts. The chain employs TRBV5-4 and TRBJ1-1; D gene unclear. Trimming took 1 base from V and 7 from J, leaving 14 bases between them. From germline, CDR1 is SGHNT and CDR2 YYREEE (reference sequence). CDR3 length: 14 amino acids. CDR3 sequence (DNA): TGTGCCAGCAGCTTGTCCACCTCCGATGTTGAAGCTTTCTTT. Amino acids: CASSLSTSDVEAFF.

This clonotype occurred a few times. This sequence joins TRBV20-1 and TRBJ2-1; no firm D call. The CDR3 length is 12 residues. Germline CDR1 DFQATT, CDR2 SNEGSKA (reference sequence). The germline V and J ends were trimmed by 6 bases and 4 bases, with 10 bases remaining between them. The CDR3 is CSASREYNEQFF. In DNA form, the CDR3 reads TGCAGTGCCTCAAGGGAATACAATGAGCAGTTCTTC.

The V call is TRBV12-3 or TRBV12-4, the J call TRBJ2-7; TRBD2 matches 12 bases. The J segment lost 0 bases and the V segment lost 5 bases, leaving 5 bases of the junction unmatched. The CDR3 length is 16 residues. CDR3 coding DNA: TGTGCCAGCAGTCCTGGGACTAGCGGGCCCTCCTACGAGCAGTACTTC. It translates to CASSPGTSGPSYEQYF.

A few counts support this clonotype. This chain uses TRBV21-1 with TRBJ2-7; TRBD1 reflects the table's D call only, with no check against the DNA. TRBV21-1 is marked as a pseudogene. The CDR3 sequence is 21 residues long. The CDR3 region is CASSKIPGSFLARPVDYEQYF. The CDR3 DNA reads as TGTGCCAGCAGCAAAATCCCTGGAAGTTTTCTCGCCAGGCCTGTAGACTACGAGCAGTACTTC.

This clonotype was counted at least ten times. The chain couples TRBV20-1 to TRBJ2-7, with TRBD1 matching over 8 bases. The junction had 6 bases not matched to a gene; V was cut back by 0 bases and J by 5 bases. The CDR3 is 14 amino acids. In germline, CDR1 is DFQATT, CDR2 SNEGSKA (reference sequence). The CDR3 DNA is TGCAGTGCTAGAGACCGGACAGGGTCGAACGAGCAGTACTTC. Protein: CSARDRTGSNEQYF.

This clonotype occurred many times. The chain carries TRBV20-1 and TRBJ2-4; D is unclear. V was shortened by 1 base and J by 0 bases, with 7 bases between the two germline ends. From germline, CDR1 is DFQATT and CDR2 SNEGSKA (reference sequence). This CDR3 is 14 amino acids long. The CDR3 reads CSARVSPAKNIQYF. The DNA of the CDR3 is TGCAGTGCTAGAGTCAGTCCAGCCAAAAACATTCAGTACTTC.

V gene TRBV28 combines with J gene TRBJ1-3; the D is unclear. Germline lookup yields CDR1 MDHEN and CDR2 SYDVKM. This CDR3 region has 15 residues. V lost 3 bases to trimming and J lost 4 bases, with 13 bases between them. CDR3 residues: CASSFRFLVGNTIYF. The CDR3 nucleotides are TGTGCCAGCAGTTTCCGGTTCCTGGTCGGAAACACCATATATTTT.

This clonotype occurred a few times. The chain uses TRBV7-8 and TRBJ2-2; no firm D call. Trimming stripped 5 bases from V and 6 bases from J, with 16 bases between. Germline V gene lookup returns CDR1 SGHVS and CDR2 FQNEAQ. This CDR3 region has 15 residues. Written as DNA, the CDR3 is TGTGCCAGCAGCGGCCGTGTTGGTAACCCCGGGGAGCTGTTTTTT. This sequence encodes CASSGRVGNPGELFF. Variable domain in full (rest from reference TRBV7-8 and TRBJ2-2): GAGVSQSPRYKVAKRGQDVALRCDPISGHVSLFWYQQALGQGPEFLTYFQNEAQLDKSGLPSDRFFAERPEGSVSTLKIQRTQQEDSAVYLCASSGRVGNPGELFFGEGSRLTVL.

This clonotype has a count of ten or more. V and J are TRBV20-1 and TRBJ2-3, with D possibly TRBD1 on 5 matching bases. V was pared by 5 bases and J by 1 base, with 10 bases between. The CDR3 extends over 13 amino acids. The germline CDR1 and CDR2 sequences are DFQATT and SNEGSKA (reference sequence). The DNA of the CDR3 is TGCAGTGCTTATCAGGGCCGCACAGATACGCAGTATTTT. This gives the protein CSAYQGRTDTQYF.

This clonotype was counted at least ten times. The CDR3 is CASSGSSEWETQYF. The CDR3 region has the DNA TGCGCCAGCAGTGGAAGTAGCGAGTGGGAGACCCAGTACTTC. The rearrangement uses TRBV10-2 and TRBJ2-5, with D perhaps matching TRBD2 (5 bases). The V end was cut by 4 bases, the J end by 5 bases, with 14 bases between. Germline CDR1 WSHSY, CDR2 SAAADI. This CDR3 region has 14 residues.

This clonotype is termed medium-sized. The chain carries TRBV11-2 and TRBJ2-7; D is undetermined. Trimming cost V 1 base and J 4 bases, with 8 bases left between them. Germline V gene lookup returns CDR1 SGHAT and CDR2 FQNNGV. There are 13 residues in the CDR3. In nucleotides, the CDR3 is TGTGCCAGCAGCTTAGGGCCAGAATACGAGCAGTACTTC. It translates to CASSLGPEYEQYF.

This clonotype appeared many times. The rearrangement links TRBV10-1 to TRBJ2-7; D remains ambiguous. The CDR3 loop spans 14 amino acids. V lost 0 bases, J lost 0 bases, and 6 bases lay in between. Germline V gives CDR1 WNHNN, CDR2 SYGVQD (reference sequence). Here the CDR3 reads CASSESGSSYEQYF. CDR3 DNA: TGCGCCAGCAGTGAGTCGGGGTCCTCCTACGAGCAGTACTTC.

The V gene is TRBV9, the J gene TRBJ1-1; 7 bases align to TRBD1. CDR3 size: 17 residues. Germline assignment: CDR1 SGDLS and CDR2 YYNGEE. V trimming: 3 bases; J trimming: 2 bases; junction bases outside the gene matches: 13. The CDR3 spells CASSAQVGQAGNTEAFF. CDR3 nucleotides: TGTGCCAGCAGCGCCCAAGTTGGACAGGCTGGCAACACTGAAGCTTTCTTT.

This clonotype was picked up many times. The gene calls are TRBV7-9 and TRBJ2-4; 11 nucleotides line up with TRBD1. V was pared by 5 bases and J by 6 bases, with 6 bases of the junction left unmatched. Germline CDR1 SEHNR, CDR2 FQNEAQ (reference sequence). The CDR3 is made up of 15 amino acids. CDR3 nucleotide sequence: TGTGCCAGCAGCCCCCGGGACAGGGGGGCAAACATTCAGTACTTC. Protein sequence: CASSPRDRGANIQYF. The complete variable domain, with remaining parts taken from reference TRBV7-9 and TRBJ2-4, reads DTGVSQNPRHKITKRGQNVTFRCDPISEHNRLYWYRQTLGQGPEFLTYFQNEAQLEKSRLLSDRFSAERPKGSFSTLEIQRTEQGDSAMYLCASSPRDRGANIQYFGAGTRLSVL.

In this sample, this clonotype is medium-sized. The V call is TRBV7-9, the J call TRBJ2-7, with no clear D. Germline V CDR1 and CDR2: SEHNR, FQNEAQ (reference sequence). Trimming shortened V by 2 bases and J by 2 bases, and 10 bases separated the two germline ends. The CDR3 totals 14 residues. CDR3 region: CASSLSASTYEQYF. CDR3 DNA sequence: TGTGCCAGCAGCTTATCGGCCTCAACCTACGAGCAGTACTTC.

This clonotype was seen a handful of times. V is TRBV20-1 and J is TRBJ2-7; tentatively, D is TRBD1 (6 bases). V lost 3 bases, J lost 2 bases, and 11 bases lay in between. The CDR3 contains 13 residues. Germline values: CDR1 DFQATT, CDR2 SNEGSKA (reference sequence). Here the CDR3 reads CSASVGHPYEQYF. The CDR3 DNA follows: TGCAGTGCTAGCGTGGGACACCCCTACGAGCAGTACTTC.

This clonotype has at least ten counts. The chain employs TRBV29-1 and TRBJ2-7, with 9 bases fitting TRBD1. Per the germline V gene, CDR1 is SQVTM and CDR2 is ANQGSEA. The CDR3 sequence is 14 residues long. Losses at the gene ends were 4 bases for V and 6 bases for J; bases not matched to a gene: 10. The CDR3 reads CSVVYGTGNFEQYF. In DNA form, the CDR3 reads TGCAGCGTTGTGTATGGGACAGGGAACTTCGAGCAGTACTTC.

This clonotype was seen ten or more times. The J gene is TRBJ2-7, the V gene TRBV5-4, with D unclear. V was cut by 2 bases and J by 0 bases, with 9 bases left in between. CDR1 and CDR2 (germline): SGHNT, YYREEE (reference sequence). This CDR3 is 14 amino acids long. The CDR3 protein is CASSFWQASYEQYF. The CDR3 DNA sequence: TGTGCCAGCAGCTTTTGGCAGGCCTCCTACGAGCAGTACTTC.